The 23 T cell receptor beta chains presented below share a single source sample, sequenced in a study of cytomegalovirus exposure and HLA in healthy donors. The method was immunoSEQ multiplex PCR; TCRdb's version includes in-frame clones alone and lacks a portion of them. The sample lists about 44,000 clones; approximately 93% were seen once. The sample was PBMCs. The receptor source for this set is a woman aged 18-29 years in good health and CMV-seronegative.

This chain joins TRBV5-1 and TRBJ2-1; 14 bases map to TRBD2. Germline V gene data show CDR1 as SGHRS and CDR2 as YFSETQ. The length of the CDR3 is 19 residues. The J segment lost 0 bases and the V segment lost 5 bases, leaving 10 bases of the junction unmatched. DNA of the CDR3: TGCGCCAGCAGTCCCGGGACTAGCGGGAGTAGGAGCTCCTACAATGAGCAGTTCTTC. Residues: CASSPGTSGSRSSYNEQFF.

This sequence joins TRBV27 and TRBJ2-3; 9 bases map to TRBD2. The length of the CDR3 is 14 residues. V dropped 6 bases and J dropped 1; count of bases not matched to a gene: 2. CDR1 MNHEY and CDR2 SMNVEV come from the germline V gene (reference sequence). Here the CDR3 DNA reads TGTGCCAGCAGCCCTAGCGGGGGCACAGATACGCAGTATTTT. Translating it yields CASSPSGGTDTQYF.

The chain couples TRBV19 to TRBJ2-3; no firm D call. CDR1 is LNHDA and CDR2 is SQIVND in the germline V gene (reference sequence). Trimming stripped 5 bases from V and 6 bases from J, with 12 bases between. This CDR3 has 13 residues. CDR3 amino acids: CASSRVRRDTQYF. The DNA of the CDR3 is TGTGCCAGTAGTCGGGTACGAAGGGATACGCAGTATTTT.

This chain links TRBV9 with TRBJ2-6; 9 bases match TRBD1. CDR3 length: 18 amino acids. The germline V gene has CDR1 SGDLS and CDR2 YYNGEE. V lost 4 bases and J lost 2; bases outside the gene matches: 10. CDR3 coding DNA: TGTGCCAGCAGCCCCCGGGACAGGGCACTTACTGGGGCCAACGTCCTGACTTTC. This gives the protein CASSPRDRALTGANVLTF.

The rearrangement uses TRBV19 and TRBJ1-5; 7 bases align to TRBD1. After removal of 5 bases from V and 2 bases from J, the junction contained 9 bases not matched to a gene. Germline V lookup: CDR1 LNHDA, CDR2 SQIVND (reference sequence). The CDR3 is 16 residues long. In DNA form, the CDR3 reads TGTGCCAGTAGTCCCCGACAGGGTCCTGGCAATCAGCCCCAGCATTTT. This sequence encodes CASSPRQGPGNQPQHF.

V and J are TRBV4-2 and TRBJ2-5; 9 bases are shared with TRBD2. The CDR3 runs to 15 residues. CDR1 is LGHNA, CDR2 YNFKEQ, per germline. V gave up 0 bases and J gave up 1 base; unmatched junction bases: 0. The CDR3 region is CASSQERGGQETQYF. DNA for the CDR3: TGTGCCAGCAGCCAAGAGCGGGGGGGCCAAGAGACCCAGTACTTC.

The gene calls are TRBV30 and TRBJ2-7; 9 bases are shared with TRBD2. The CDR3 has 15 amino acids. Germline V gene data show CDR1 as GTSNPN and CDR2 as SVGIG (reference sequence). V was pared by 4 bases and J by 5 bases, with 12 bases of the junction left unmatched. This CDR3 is CAWIRTGLAAHEQYF. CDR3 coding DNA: TGTGCCTGGATCCGAACGGGACTAGCTGCACACGAGCAGTACTTC.

As DNA, the CDR3 is TGTGCCAGCAGCCAAGACAGGACAGGGAACACTGAAGCTTTCTTT. This codes for CASSQDRTGNTEAFF. The V gene is TRBV4-2, the J gene TRBJ1-1; 7 bases are shared with TRBD1. Germline-derived CDR1 and CDR2 are LGHNA and YNFKEQ. Trimming removed 0 bases from V and 1 base from J; junction bases left unmatched: 2. The CDR3 totals 15 residues.

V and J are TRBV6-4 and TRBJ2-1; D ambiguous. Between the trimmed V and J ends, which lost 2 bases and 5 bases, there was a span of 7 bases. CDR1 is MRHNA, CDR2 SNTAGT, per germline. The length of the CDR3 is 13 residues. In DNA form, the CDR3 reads TGTGCCAGCAGTGACGGGCCTCACAATGAGCAGTTCTTC. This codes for CASSDGPHNEQFF.

The CDR3 coding sequence is TGTGCCAGCAGTTTATTTTCAGGTCCCTCCTACGAGCAGTACTTC. Translation gives CASSLFSGPSYEQYF. The chain joins TRBV28 to TRBJ2-7; D unresolved. Germline-derived CDR1 and CDR2 are MDHEN and SYDVKM. The V and J ends lost 1 base and 0 bases respectively, with 10 bases between them. The CDR3 extends over 15 amino acids.

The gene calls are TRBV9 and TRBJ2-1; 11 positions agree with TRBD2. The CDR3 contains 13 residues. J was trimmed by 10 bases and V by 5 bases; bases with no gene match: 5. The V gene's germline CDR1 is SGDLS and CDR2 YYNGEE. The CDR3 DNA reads TGTGCCAGCAGAGGGACTAGCGGATCGGAGCAGTTCTTC. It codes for CASRGTSGSEQFF.

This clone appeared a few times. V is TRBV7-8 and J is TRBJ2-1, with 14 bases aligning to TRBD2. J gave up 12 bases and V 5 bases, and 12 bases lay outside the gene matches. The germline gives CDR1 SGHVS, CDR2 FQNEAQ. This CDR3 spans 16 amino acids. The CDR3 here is CASSPGGGLAGVRQFF. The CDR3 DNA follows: TGTGCCAGCAGCCCCGGGGGGGGACTAGCGGGAGTACGGCAGTTCTTC.

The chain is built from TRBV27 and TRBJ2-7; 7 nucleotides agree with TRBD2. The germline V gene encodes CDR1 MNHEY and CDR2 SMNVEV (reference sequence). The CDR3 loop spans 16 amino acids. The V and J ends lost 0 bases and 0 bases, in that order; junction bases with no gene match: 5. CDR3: CASSLSWTRSSYEQYF. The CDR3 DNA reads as TGTGCCAGCAGTTTATCGTGGACTAGGAGCTCCTACGAGCAGTACTTC.

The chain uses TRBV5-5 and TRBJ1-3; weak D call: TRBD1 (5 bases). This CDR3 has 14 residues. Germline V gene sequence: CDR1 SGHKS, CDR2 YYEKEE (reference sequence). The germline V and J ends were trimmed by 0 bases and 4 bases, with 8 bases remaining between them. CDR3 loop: CASSLVGHGNTIYF. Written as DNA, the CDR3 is TGTGCCAGCAGCTTGGTGGGGCACGGAAACACCATATATTTT.

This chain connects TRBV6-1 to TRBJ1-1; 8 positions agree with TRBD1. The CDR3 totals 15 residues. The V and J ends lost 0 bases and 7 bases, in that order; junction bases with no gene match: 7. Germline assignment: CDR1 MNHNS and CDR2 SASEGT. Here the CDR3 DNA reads TGTGCCAGCAGTGAAGCTATCGGGACAGGAGATGAAGCTTTCTTT. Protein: CASSEAIGTGDEAFF.

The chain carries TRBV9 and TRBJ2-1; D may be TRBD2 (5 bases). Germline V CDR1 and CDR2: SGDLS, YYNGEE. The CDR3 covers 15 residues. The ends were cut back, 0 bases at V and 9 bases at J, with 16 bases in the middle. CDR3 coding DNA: TGTGCCAGCAGCGTAGGGGGTAGGGCCGAGGGTGAGCAGTTCTTC. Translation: CASSVGGRAEGEQFF.

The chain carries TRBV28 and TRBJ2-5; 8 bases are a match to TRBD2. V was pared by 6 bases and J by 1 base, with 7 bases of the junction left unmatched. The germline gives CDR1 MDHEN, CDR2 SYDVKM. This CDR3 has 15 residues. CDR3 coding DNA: TGTGCCAGCAGGGGAGCGGGAGTCATCCAAGAGACCCAGTACTTC. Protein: CASRGAGVIQETQYF.

The CDR3 is CASSYDRAQETQYF. The CDR3 nucleotides are TGTGCCAGCAGCTACGACAGGGCCCAAGAGACCCAGTACTTC. J is TRBJ2-5 and V is TRBV28; 7 nucleotides agree with TRBD1. The V and J ends lost 6 bases and 1 base, in that order; junction bases with no gene match: 5. This CDR3 spans 14 amino acids. Per germline, CDR1 MDHEN and CDR2 SYDVKM.

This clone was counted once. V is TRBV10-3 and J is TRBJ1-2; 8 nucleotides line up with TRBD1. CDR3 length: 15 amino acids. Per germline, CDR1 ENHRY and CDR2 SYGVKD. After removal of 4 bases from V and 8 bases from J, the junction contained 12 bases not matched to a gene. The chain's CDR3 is CAISAGQGAAKGYTF. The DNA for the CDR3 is TGTGCCATCAGTGCGGGCCAGGGGGCGGCGAAAGGCTACACCTTC.

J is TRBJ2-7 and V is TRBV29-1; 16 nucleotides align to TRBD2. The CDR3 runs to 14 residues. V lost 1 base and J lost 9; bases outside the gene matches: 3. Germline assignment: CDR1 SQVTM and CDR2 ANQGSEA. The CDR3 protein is CSVEVGLAGGPQYF. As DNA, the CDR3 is TGCAGCGTTGAAGTGGGACTAGCGGGGGGGCCGCAGTACTTC.

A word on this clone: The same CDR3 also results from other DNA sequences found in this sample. The CDR3 region has the DNA TGCAGTGCCAGGGGACAGGAAAAACTGTTTTTT. Translation: CSARGQEKLFF. This chain joins TRBV20-1 and TRBJ1-4; TRBD1 matches at 7 bases. This CDR3 has 11 residues. V dropped 6 bases and J dropped 8; count of bases not matched to a gene: 3. Looked up from germline, CDR1 is DFQATT and CDR2 is SNEGSKA (reference sequence).

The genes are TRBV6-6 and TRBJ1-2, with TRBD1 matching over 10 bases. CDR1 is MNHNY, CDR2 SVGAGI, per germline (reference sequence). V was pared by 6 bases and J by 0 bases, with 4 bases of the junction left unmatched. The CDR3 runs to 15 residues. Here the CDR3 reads CASRRDRGANYGYTF. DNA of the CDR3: TGTGCCAGCAGGAGGGACAGGGGAGCTAACTATGGCTACACCTTC.

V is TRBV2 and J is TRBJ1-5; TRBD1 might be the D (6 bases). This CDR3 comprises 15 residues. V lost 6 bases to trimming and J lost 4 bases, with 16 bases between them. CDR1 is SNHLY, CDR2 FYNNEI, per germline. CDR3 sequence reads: CASRDDGGQNQPQHF. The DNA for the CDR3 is TGTGCCAGCAGGGACGATGGGGGCCAAAATCAGCCCCAGCATTTT.